A selection of T cell receptor beta chains follows, all from one sample in a study of cytomegalovirus exposure and HLA in healthy donors. The data were produced by immunoSEQ multiplex PCR, yet TCRdb's version contains in-frame clones alone and is incomplete. Found here are some 200,000 clones, under 9.5% of them singletons; the top ten hold 1% to 1.5%. The source material was PBMCs. Receptors were obtained from a woman aged 25 to 39 in good health and CMV-seropositive. The CDR3 runs from the conserved cysteine through the conserved F or W. The order of the fields is clone size, V gene, J gene, D gene, CDR3 DNA, CDR3 protein. The D gene is left open where the match is weak. Rows may omit the clone size; those that give it use once, few, many or a size class.

abundance: few
v_gene: TRBV19
j_gene: TRBJ2-3
d_gene: TRBD2
CDR3nt: TGTGCCAGTAGTATCGCTACTAGCGGGAGTTATTTGAGTACGCAGTATTTT
CDR3aa: CASSIATSGSYLSTQYF

abundance: NA
v_gene: TRBV4-1
j_gene: TRBJ2-2
d_gene: TRBD1
CDR3nt: TGCGCCAGCAGCCCAGGACAGGGAAACACCGGGGAGCTGTTTTTT
CDR3aa: CASSPGQGNTGELFF

abundance: few
v_gene: TRBV15
j_gene: TRBJ2-1
d_gene: TRBD2
CDR3nt: TGTGCCACCGTAGCGGGAGGTGGGAATGAGCAGTTCTTC
CDR3aa: CATVAGGGNEQFF

abundance: few
v_gene: TRBV19
j_gene: TRBJ1-5
d_gene: NA
CDR3nt: TGTGCCAGTAGTATGCGTGGAGACAATCAGCCCCAGCATTTT
CDR3aa: CASSMRGDNQPQHF

abundance: NA
v_gene: TRBV5-1
j_gene: TRBJ2-3
d_gene: NA
CDR3nt: TGCGCCAGCAGCTTGGTGGGGCGGGATGGCACAGATACGCAGTATTTT
CDR3aa: CASSLVGRDGTDTQYF

abundance: NA
v_gene: TRBV10-1
j_gene: TRBJ1-1
d_gene: NA
CDR3nt: TGCGCCAGCTCGACAGACAGGAACACTGAAGCTTTCTTT
CDR3aa: CASSTDRNTEAFF

abundance: NA
v_gene: TRBV30
j_gene: TRBJ1-2
d_gene: TRBD1
CDR3nt: TGTGCCTGGAGCCCCGGGACAGGGGGGGGTTCGTACTATGGCTACACCTTC
CDR3aa: CAWSPGTGGGSYYGYTF

abundance: few
v_gene: TRBV7-9
j_gene: TRBJ2-3
d_gene: NA
CDR3nt: TGTGCCAGCAGCCGCGGGCTGCATCTAACAGATACGCAGTATTTT
CDR3aa: CASSRGLHLTDTQYF

abundance: NA
v_gene: TRBV7-9
j_gene: TRBJ2-7
d_gene: TRBD1
CDR3nt: TGTGCCAGCACCACCGGGACAGGGCGACTCTACGAGCAGTACTTC
CDR3aa: CASTTGTGRLYEQYF

abundance: NA
v_gene: TRBV2
j_gene: TRBJ1-1
d_gene: TRBD1
CDR3nt: TGTGCCAGCAGGTCTTGGACAGGAGATAACACTGAAGCTTTCTTT
CDR3aa: CASRSWTGDNTEAFF

abundance: few
v_gene: TRBV6-1
j_gene: TRBJ2-1
d_gene: NA
CDR3nt: TGTGCCAGCCTCCCGGGTGCGTACAATGAGCAGTTCTTC
CDR3aa: CASLPGAYNEQFF

abundance: few
v_gene: TRBV10-2
j_gene: TRBJ1-4
d_gene: TRBD1
CDR3nt: TGCGCCAGCAGACCCCAGGGGGAACGGGAAAAACTGTTTTTT
CDR3aa: CASRPQGEREKLFF

abundance: NA
v_gene: TRBV6-5
j_gene: TRBJ1-2
d_gene: NA
CDR3nt: TGTGCCAGCAGCATCAGGGTAGGGTCCCCGGTGGGCTACACCTTC
CDR3aa: CASSIRVGSPVGYTF

abundance: NA
v_gene: TRBV5-6
j_gene: TRBJ1-2
d_gene: NA
CDR3nt: TGTGCCAGCAGCTTGAGGTGGGCAACAGGGAAATGGGCTAACTATGGCTACACCTTC
CDR3aa: CASSLRWATGKWANYGYTF

abundance: NA
v_gene: TRBV5-1
j_gene: TRBJ1-1
d_gene: NA
CDR3nt: TGCGCCAGCAGTTTGGGTCCTGCGGGGGGGACTGAAGCTTTCTTT
CDR3aa: CASSLGPAGGTEAFF

abundance: NA
v_gene: TRBV7-8
j_gene: TRBJ2-1
d_gene: TRBD2
CDR3nt: TGTGCCAGCAGCCCGACCGCGACAAGCGGGATACGCAATGAGCAGTTCTTC
CDR3aa: CASSPTATSGIRNEQFF

abundance: few
v_gene: TRBV30
j_gene: TRBJ2-7
d_gene: NA
CDR3nt: TGTGCCTGGAGTAGGCAGGCCTACGAGCAGTACTTC
CDR3aa: CAWSRQAYEQYF

abundance: few
v_gene: TRBV7-9
j_gene: TRBJ2-5
d_gene: NA
CDR3nt: TGTGCCAGCAGTCTCGACAGGCCGACCTACCAAGAGACCCAGTACTTC
CDR3aa: CASSLDRPTYQETQYF

abundance: few
v_gene: TRBV4-1
j_gene: TRBJ1-5
d_gene: TRBD1
CDR3nt: TGCGCCAGCAGGTCTGCCGGGACAGGGTTCAATCAGCCCCAGCATTTT
CDR3aa: CASRSAGTGFNQPQHF

abundance: few
v_gene: TRBV11-2
j_gene: TRBJ1-3
d_gene: NA
CDR3nt: TGTGCCAGCAGCTTAACGACAGGCAAAAGCCGGAACACCATATATTTT
CDR3aa: CASSLTTGKSRNTIYF

abundance: NA
v_gene: TRBV7-8
j_gene: TRBJ2-5
d_gene: TRBD2
CDR3nt: TGTGCCAGCAGCTTAATCGAGCGGGAGCGGGGGGAAGAGACCCAGTACTTC
CDR3aa: CASSLIERERGEETQYF

abundance: few
v_gene: TRBV7-2
j_gene: TRBJ1-2
d_gene: TRBD1
CDR3nt: TGTGCCAGCAGCTTAGCGGGGACAGGGTATGGCTACACCTTC
CDR3aa: CASSLAGTGYGYTF

abundance: NA
v_gene: TRBV18
j_gene: TRBJ2-2
d_gene: TRBD2
CDR3nt: TGTGCCAGCTCACCACTGTCACTAGCGGGAGTACCCGGGGAGCTGTTTTTT
CDR3aa: CASSPLSLAGVPGELFF

abundance: NA
v_gene: TRBV10-2
j_gene: TRBJ2-5
d_gene: NA
CDR3nt: TGCGCCAGCACCCGGGGGATTGGCGAGACCCAGTACTTC
CDR3aa: CASTRGIGETQYF

abundance: NA
v_gene: TRBV30
j_gene: TRBJ1-2
d_gene: NA
CDR3nt: TGTGCCTGGACTGGACAGCCTAACTATGGCTACACCTTC
CDR3aa: CAWTGQPNYGYTF

abundance: NA
v_gene: TRBV5-1
j_gene: TRBJ2-1
d_gene: NA
CDR3nt: TGCGCCAGCAGCTTTACTTTAAATGAGCAGTTCTTC
CDR3aa: CASSFTLNEQFF

abundance: NA
v_gene: TRBV19
j_gene: TRBJ2-7
d_gene: TRBD1
CDR3nt: TGTGCCAGTAGTATGGGAACAGGGGGCTCCTACGAGCAGTACTTC
CDR3aa: CASSMGTGGSYEQYF

abundance: few
v_gene: TRBV19
j_gene: TRBJ2-1
d_gene: NA
CDR3nt: TGTGCCAGTAGTATAGGCCCAGGGGGGAATGAGCAGTTCTTC
CDR3aa: CASSIGPGGNEQFF

abundance: few
v_gene: TRBV19
j_gene: TRBJ2-3
d_gene: TRBD2
CDR3nt: TGTGCCAGTAGTATGAGGGGACTAGCGGGAGTCGGGAAAGATACGCAGTATTTT
CDR3aa: CASSMRGLAGVGKDTQYF

abundance: NA
v_gene: TRBV5-6
j_gene: TRBJ1-2
d_gene: NA
CDR3nt: TGTGCCAGCAGCTTGAAGGGGGGGTATGGCTACACCTTC
CDR3aa: CASSLKGGYGYTF

abundance: NA
v_gene: TRBV29-1
j_gene: TRBJ2-5
d_gene: NA
CDR3nt: TGCAGCGTTGAAGAGGGGAGAGAACAAAGAAAAGAGACCCAGTACTTC
CDR3aa: CSVEEGREQRKETQYF

abundance: few
v_gene: TRBV6-5
j_gene: TRBJ2-5
d_gene: NA
CDR3nt: TGTGCCAGCAGTTATAGGAGGGGGCATCCCCAAGAGACCCAGTACTTC
CDR3aa: CASSYRRGHPQETQYF

abundance: NA
v_gene: TRBV5-6
j_gene: TRBJ1-5
d_gene: TRBD1
CDR3nt: TGTGCCAGCAGCTCTGGACAGGTCAGCAATCAGCCCCAGCATTTT
CDR3aa: CASSSGQVSNQPQHF

abundance: few
v_gene: TRBV27
j_gene: TRBJ2-1
d_gene: NA
CDR3nt: TGTGCCAGCAGTTTAGTTCCGGGGAGCTCCTACAATGAGCAGTTCTTC
CDR3aa: CASSLVPGSSYNEQFF

abundance: NA
v_gene: TRBV11-2
j_gene: TRBJ1-4
d_gene: TRBD1
CDR3nt: TGTGCCAGCAGCCCCCGAGGGGGGACAGCCGGGGAAAAACTGTTTTTT
CDR3aa: CASSPRGGTAGEKLFF

abundance: NA
v_gene: TRBV6-6
j_gene: TRBJ1-1
d_gene: NA
CDR3nt: TGTGCCAGCAGGCCCAGGGTAGGAGTCGACACTGAAGCTTTCTTT
CDR3aa: CASRPRVGVDTEAFF

abundance: NA
v_gene: TRBV30
j_gene: TRBJ2-3
d_gene: NA
CDR3nt: TGTGCCTGGAGTGGAGCGGACGTACCCCTTAGCACAGATACGCAGTATTTT
CDR3aa: CAWSGADVPLSTDTQYF

abundance: few
v_gene: TRBV29-1
j_gene: TRBJ1-2
d_gene: TRBD1
CDR3nt: TGCAGCGTCGGGGGACAGGGGAATGGCTACACCTTC
CDR3aa: CSVGGQGNGYTF

abundance: few
v_gene: TRBV6-5
j_gene: TRBJ1-2
d_gene: NA
CDR3nt: TGTGCCAGCAGTTACTCCCTGCGGAGGGGCCCTGGCTACACCTTC
CDR3aa: CASSYSLRRGPGYTF

abundance: once
v_gene: TRBV7-9
j_gene: TRBJ2-7
d_gene: NA
CDR3nt: TGTGCCAGCAGCCAGGGTGTCCGCCAGCCCCGTCCCGAGCAGTACTTC
CDR3aa: CASSQGVRQPRPEQYF

abundance: few
v_gene: TRBV7-6
j_gene: TRBJ1-1
d_gene: TRBD1
CDR3nt: TGTGCCAGCAGCTTAGTGGGGACAGGGTCCGCTGAAGCTTTCTTT
CDR3aa: CASSLVGTGSAEAFF

abundance: few
v_gene: TRBV9
j_gene: TRBJ2-2
d_gene: TRBD1
CDR3nt: TGTGCCAGCAGCGCGGGGACAGTGAACACCGGGGAGCTGTTTTTT
CDR3aa: CASSAGTVNTGELFF

abundance: NA
v_gene: TRBV14
j_gene: TRBJ2-4
d_gene: NA
CDR3nt: TGTGCCAGCAGCCACAGACTGGGGACTGGGGCCAAAAACATTCAGTACTTC
CDR3aa: CASSHRLGTGAKNIQYF

abundance: NA
v_gene: TRBV6-5
j_gene: TRBJ2-5
d_gene: NA
CDR3nt: TGTGCCAGCAGTTACCGCGGGACAGAAGAGACCCAGTACTTC
CDR3aa: CASSYRGTEETQYF

abundance: NA
v_gene: TRBV11-1
j_gene: TRBJ2-2
d_gene: NA
CDR3nt: TGTGCCAGCAGCTTCTCTCGGAACACCGGGGAGCTGTTTTTT
CDR3aa: CASSFSRNTGELFF

abundance: few
v_gene: TRBV7-9
j_gene: TRBJ2-3
d_gene: NA
CDR3nt: TGTGCCAGCTGGGGGGAGGGGGGTGCAGATACGCAGTATTTT
CDR3aa: CASWGEGGADTQYF

abundance: few
v_gene: TRBV7-8
j_gene: TRBJ2-7
d_gene: TRBD2
CDR3nt: TGTGCCAGCAGCAATCCCCCAGGTAGCGGGAGTGGGTACGAGCAGTACTTC
CDR3aa: CASSNPPGSGSGYEQYF

abundance: NA
v_gene: TRBV6-5
j_gene: TRBJ1-2
d_gene: NA
CDR3nt: TGTGCCAGCACCACAAAGGGGCCTCTGGGGTATGGCTACACCTTC
CDR3aa: CASTTKGPLGYGYTF

abundance: few
v_gene: TRBV5-6
j_gene: TRBJ2-4
d_gene: NA
CDR3nt: TGTGCCAGCAGCTTTAGAGGTCTAGCCAAAAACATTCAGTACTTC
CDR3aa: CASSFRGLAKNIQYF

abundance: NA
v_gene: TRBV19
j_gene: TRBJ2-2
d_gene: TRBD2
CDR3nt: TGTGCCAGTAGTAGACTAGCTGTGAACACCGGGGAGCTGTTTTTT
CDR3aa: CASSRLAVNTGELFF

abundance: NA
v_gene: TRBV28
j_gene: TRBJ1-2
d_gene: NA
CDR3nt: TGTGCCAGCAGTCTTCCCTTTTTTTATGGCTACACCTTC
CDR3aa: CASSLPFFYGYTF

abundance: NA
v_gene: TRBV4-1
j_gene: TRBJ2-1
d_gene: NA
CDR3nt: TGCGCCAGCAGCCAAGATGAGTACAGCTCCTACAATGAGCAGTTCTTC
CDR3aa: CASSQDEYSSYNEQFF

abundance: few
v_gene: TRBV27
j_gene: TRBJ2-2
d_gene: NA
CDR3nt: TGTGCCAGCCCTTATAATGGGGAGCTGTTTTTT
CDR3aa: CASPYNGELFF

abundance: few
v_gene: TRBV5-1
j_gene: TRBJ1-2
d_gene: NA
CDR3nt: TGCGCCAGCAGCTTGGGGGCGAACTATGGCTACACCTTC
CDR3aa: CASSLGANYGYTF

abundance: NA
v_gene: TRBV18
j_gene: TRBJ2-7
d_gene: TRBD1
CDR3nt: TGTGCCAGCTCTCCCGACAGGGTGACCTTCTACGAGCAGTACTTC
CDR3aa: CASSPDRVTFYEQYF

abundance: NA
v_gene: TRBV7-9
j_gene: TRBJ1-1
d_gene: NA
CDR3nt: TGTGCCAGCGGAGGGAACACTGAAGCTTTCTTT
CDR3aa: CASGGNTEAFF

abundance: few
v_gene: TRBV5-1
j_gene: TRBJ1-1
d_gene: TRBD1
CDR3nt: TGCGCCAGCAGCTTGGCCGGGACAGACACTGAAGCTTTCTTT
CDR3aa: CASSLAGTDTEAFF

abundance: few
v_gene: TRBV5-5
j_gene: TRBJ2-5
d_gene: TRBD1
CDR3nt: TGTGCCAGCAGCTTACAGGGGGCAGAGACCCAGTACTTC
CDR3aa: CASSLQGAETQYF